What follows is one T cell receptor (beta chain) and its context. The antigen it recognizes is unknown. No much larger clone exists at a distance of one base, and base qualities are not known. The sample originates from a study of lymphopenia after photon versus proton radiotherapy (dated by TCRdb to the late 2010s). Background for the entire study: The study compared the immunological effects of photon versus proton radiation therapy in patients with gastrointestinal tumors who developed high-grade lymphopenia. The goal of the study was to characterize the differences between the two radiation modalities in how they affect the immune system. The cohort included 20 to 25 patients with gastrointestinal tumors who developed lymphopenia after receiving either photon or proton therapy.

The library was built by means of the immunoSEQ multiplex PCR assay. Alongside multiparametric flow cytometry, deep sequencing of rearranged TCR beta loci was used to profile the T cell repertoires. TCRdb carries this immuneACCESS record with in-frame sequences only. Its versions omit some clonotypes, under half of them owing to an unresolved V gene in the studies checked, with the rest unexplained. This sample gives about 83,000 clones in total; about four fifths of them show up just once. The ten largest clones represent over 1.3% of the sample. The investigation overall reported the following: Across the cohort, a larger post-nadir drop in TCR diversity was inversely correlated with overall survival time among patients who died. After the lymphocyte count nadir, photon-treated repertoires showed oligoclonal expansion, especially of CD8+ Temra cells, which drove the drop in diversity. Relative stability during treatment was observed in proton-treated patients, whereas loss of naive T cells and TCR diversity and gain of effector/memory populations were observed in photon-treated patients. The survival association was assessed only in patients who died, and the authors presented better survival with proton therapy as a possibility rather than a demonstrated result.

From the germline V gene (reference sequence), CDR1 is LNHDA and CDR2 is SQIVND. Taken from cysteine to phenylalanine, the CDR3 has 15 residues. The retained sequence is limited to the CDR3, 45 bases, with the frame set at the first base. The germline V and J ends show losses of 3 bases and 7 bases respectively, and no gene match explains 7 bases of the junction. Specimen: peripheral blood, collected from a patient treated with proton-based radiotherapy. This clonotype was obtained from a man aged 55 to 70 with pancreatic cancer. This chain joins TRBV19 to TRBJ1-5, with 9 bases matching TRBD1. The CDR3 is CASSMPTGGWQPQHF. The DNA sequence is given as TGTGCCAGTAGTATGCCGACAGGGGGTTGGCAGCCCCAGCATTTT.